This record looks at one T cell receptor beta chain sequence and its context. What it binds is not known. This sample is part of a study of cytomegalovirus exposure and HLA in healthy donors. Study in general: Out of 398 genotyped donors, less than 90% belonged to the Caucasian-associated ancestry cluster.

The PCR was carried out with 60 Vbeta primers and 13 Jbeta primers. TCRdb keeps only in-frame clones here, not all; method: immunoSEQ multiplex PCR. In the table there are 35,000 to 55,000 clones, 60% to 80% of which are singletons. Study-level findings and limits: Later examination showed HLA-associated TCR beta chains had greater clonal expansion than equally common others.

In germline, CDR1 is MRHNA, CDR2 SNTAGT. The ends lost 4 bases at V and 4 bases at J; junction bases unmatched: 0. The length of the CDR3 is 14 residues. The J gene is TRBJ2-2, the V gene TRBV6-4; 10 bases match TRBD2. This TCR was sampled from a man in his thirties or forties in good health and CMV-seronegative. Material for sequencing was PBMCs. CDR3 region: CASSASGSTGELFF. The DNA for the CDR3 is TGTGCCAGCAGTGCTAGCGGGAGCACCGGGGAGCTGTTTTTT.